These T cell receptor beta chains were read from a single sample in a study of blood T cell repertoires in COVID-19. Sequencing used immunoSEQ multiplex PCR; TCRdb keeps in-frame clones, though not all of them. The sample holds approximately 200,000 clones, roughly 94% seen once. Material for sequencing was peripheral blood. These receptors originate from a man aged 25-45 years with COVID-19, enrolled during active disease. CDR3s include the opening cysteine and the closing phenylalanine or tryptophan. Each record gives: V gene, D gene, J gene, clone size, CDR3 protein, CDR3 DNA. A D gene is named only where the DNA matches it firmly. Only part of the rows carry a size: once, few, many, or a class if the clone is expanded.

TRBV9,NA,TRBJ2-5,NA,CASSVDSGKETQYF,TGTGCCAGCAGCGTAGATTCAGGGAAAGAGACCCAGTACTTC
TRBV2,NA,TRBJ1-2,NA,CASSVNRNYGYTF,TGTGCCAGCAGTGTCAACAGAAACTATGGCTACACCTTC
TRBV9,NA,TRBJ1-1,NA,CASSERSGTEAFF,TGTGCCAGCAGCGAGCGGTCGGGAACTGAAGCTTTCTTT
TRBV2,TRBD1,TRBJ1-6,NA,CASRGQAVSPLHF,TGTGCCAGCAGGGGACAGGCTGTTTCACCCCTCCACTTT
TRBV11-3,NA,TRBJ2-2,NA,CASSYTRNTGDGELFF,TGTGCCAGCAGTTACACTCGTAACACAGGAGACGGGGAGCTGTTTTTT
TRBV15,TRBD1,TRBJ1-2,NA,CATSRDRQGVANYGYTF,TGTGCCACCAGCAGAGATAGGCAGGGGGTAGCTAACTATGGCTACACCTTC
TRBV2,NA,TRBJ1-5,NA,CASSEEGVGYKPQHF,TGTGCCAGCAGTGAAGAGGGGGTAGGTTATAAGCCCCAGCATTTT
TRBV5-4,TRBD2,TRBJ2-1,NA,CASSLSALAGGLDEQFF,TGTGCCAGCAGCTTGTCAGCATTGGCGGGGGGGCTGGATGAGCAGTTCTTC
TRBV12-5,NA,TRBJ1-2,NA,CASSPPGAGYTF,TGTGCTAGTAGCCCTCCAGGGGCTGGCTACACCTTC
TRBV19,TRBD1,TRBJ1-4,NA,CASKGQGNEKLFF,TGTGCCAGTAAAGGACAGGGTAATGAAAAACTGTTTTTT
TRBV19,NA,TRBJ1-5,few,CASSIDRGTYQPQHF,TGTGCCAGTAGTATAGACCGCGGGACGTATCAGCCCCAGCATTTT
TRBV11-2,NA,TRBJ2-5,NA,CASSGGPRETQYF,TGTGCCAGCAGCGGGGGCCCCAGGGAGACCCAGTACTTC
TRBV9,NA,TRBJ2-2,NA,CASSAYPKGVTGELFF,TGTGCCAGCAGCGCCTATCCAAAGGGGGTCACCGGGGAGCTGTTTTTT
TRBV24-1,NA,TRBJ2-1,NA,CATSGGAGSLGEQFF,TGTGCCACCAGTGGTGGGGCAGGGTCTTTGGGTGAGCAGTTCTTC
TRBV7-9,NA,TRBJ1-2,NA,CASSFGFMNGYTF,TGTGCCAGCAGCTTCGGGTTCATGAATGGCTACACCTTC
TRBV7-9,NA,TRBJ1-6,NA,CASSSGISYSPLHF,TGTGCCAGCAGCTCCGGGATCTCTTATTCACCCCTCCACTTT
TRBV25-1,TRBD1,TRBJ2-7,NA,CASSVTGTGFSHEQYF,TGTGCCAGCAGTGTAACCGGGACAGGGTTCTCCCACGAGCAGTACTTC
TRBV5-5,NA,TRBJ2-1,NA,CASSWRRDEQFF,TGTGCCAGCAGCTGGAGACGGGATGAGCAGTTCTTC
TRBV11-2,NA,TRBJ2-3,NA,CASSENSPSTDTQYF,TGTGCCAGCAGCGAAAATAGCCCTAGCACAGATACGCAGTATTTT
TRBV4-1,NA,TRBJ1-1,NA,CASSALGGTEAFF,TGCGCCAGCAGCGCCCTCGGGGGAACTGAAGCTTTCTTT
TRBV3-1/TRBV3-2,NA,TRBJ1-2,NA,CASSQGDYGYTF,TGTGCCAGCAGCCAAGGAGACTATGGCTACACCTTC
TRBV11-2,NA,TRBJ1-6,once,CASSRGGQGFNSPLHF,TGTGCCAGCAGCCGAGGCGGTCAGGGCTTTAATTCACCCCTCCACTTT
TRBV25-1,TRBD1,TRBJ2-7,NA,CASSDGDRGRYEQYF,TGTGCCAGCAGTGATGGGGACAGGGGGCGTTACGAGCAGTACTTC
TRBV24-1,TRBD1,TRBJ2-3,NA,CATSDPSGTGGRDTQYF,TGTGCCACCAGTGATCCATCCGGGACAGGGGGCAGAGATACGCAGTATTTT
TRBV6-4,TRBD1,TRBJ2-3,NA,CASSWTGFSDTQYF,TGTGCCAGCAGTTGGACAGGGTTCTCTGATACGCAGTATTTT
TRBV6-5,TRBD1,TRBJ1-1,once,CASSYSRTGNTEAFF,TGTGCCAGCAGTTACAGCAGGACAGGGAACACTGAAGCTTTCTTT
TRBV2,TRBD1,TRBJ1-2,NA,CASDPTGGEFGYTF,TGTGCCAGCGACCCGACAGGGGGGGAATTTGGCTACACCTTC
TRBV19,TRBD1,TRBJ1-5,NA,CASSRGQGLQPQHF,TGTGCCAGTAGTAGAGGACAGGGCCTCCAGCCCCAGCATTTT
TRBV5-1,TRBD1,TRBJ1-2,NA,CASSLWGTANGYTF,TGCGCCAGCAGCTTGTGGGGGACAGCCAACGGCTACACCTTC
TRBV12-5,NA,TRBJ1-5,NA,CASVTNRDQPQHF,TGTGCTAGTGTCACGAACCGGGATCAGCCCCAGCATTTT
TRBV5-5,TRBD1,TRBJ2-1,once,CASSLVRGMFPQFF,TGTGCCAGCAGCTTGGTCAGGGGGATGTTCCCCCAGTTCTTC
TRBV27,TRBD1,TRBJ1-6,NA,CASSPTGTGSYNSPLHF,TGTGCCAGCAGCCCGACAGGGACAGGGTCCTATAATTCACCCCTCCACTTT
TRBV6-2/TRBV6-3,NA,TRBJ2-5,NA,CASSSRRVQETQYF,TGTGCCAGCAGTTCGCGGCGAGTTCAAGAGACCCAGTACTTC
TRBV24-1,NA,TRBJ2-1,once,CATSDSWSSYNEQFF,TGTGCCACCAGTGATAGCTGGAGCTCCTACAATGAGCAGTTCTTC
TRBV11-2,TRBD2,TRBJ2-7,NA,CASSNIGLAGGSYEQYF,TGTGCCAGCAGCAATATTGGACTAGCGGGGGGATCCTACGAGCAGTACTTC
TRBV2,TRBD2,TRBJ2-7,NA,CASSPTSGGPASSLYEQYF,TGTGCCAGCAGTCCTACTAGCGGGGGGCCCGCATCTTCCCTCTACGAGCAGTACTTC
TRBV5-1,NA,TRBJ2-1,once,CASSHTQGRVGYNEQFF,TGCGCCAGCAGCCATACCCAGGGAAGAGTTGGGTACAATGAGCAGTTCTTC
TRBV7-2,NA,TRBJ1-1,NA,CASSARDGRGQVIEAFF,TGTGCCAGCAGCGCCCGGGATGGCAGGGGTCAAGTAATTGAAGCTTTCTTT
TRBV27,NA,TRBJ2-2,NA,CASSLFMSSPTGELFF,TGTGCCAGCAGTTTATTCATGTCTAGCCCCACCGGGGAGCTGTTTTTT
TRBV18,NA,TRBJ2-3,NA,CASSPPAGTDTQYF,TGTGCCAGCTCACCACCGGCCGGCACAGATACGCAGTATTTT
TRBV7-2,TRBD2,TRBJ2-1,NA,CASSFGLAGEPFF,TGTGCCAGCAGCTTCGGACTAGCGGGGGAACCGTTCTTC
TRBV3-1/TRBV3-2,NA,TRBJ1-5,NA,CASSQEVGGTSNQPQHF,TGTGCCAGCAGCCAGGAAGTCGGGGGGACGAGCAATCAGCCCCAGCATTTT
TRBV7-2,NA,TRBJ1-5,NA,CASSLGGGRGLNQPQHF,TGTGCCAGCAGCTTAGGTGGTGGGCGGGGACTCAATCAGCCCCAGCATTTT
TRBV9,TRBD2,TRBJ2-3,NA,CASSGGLAGLSDTQYF,TGTGCCAGCAGCGGGGGACTAGCGGGGCTTTCGGATACGCAGTATTTT
TRBV27,NA,TRBJ1-6,NA,CASSQVDGGSPLHF,TGTGCCAGCAGTCAAGTCGACGGGGGGTCACCCCTCCACTTT
TRBV7-9,NA,TRBJ2-5,NA,CASSLVQGAETQYF,TGTGCCAGCAGCTTAGTTCAGGGCGCCGAGACCCAGTACTTC
TRBV18,NA,TRBJ2-3,NA,CASSPGSGATDTQYF,TGTGCCAGCTCACCAGGTAGCGGAGCCACAGATACGCAGTATTTT
TRBV3-1/TRBV3-2,TRBD1,TRBJ2-7,few,CASSQGQGATYEQYF,TGTGCCAGCAGCCAAGGACAGGGGGCAACCTACGAGCAGTACTTC